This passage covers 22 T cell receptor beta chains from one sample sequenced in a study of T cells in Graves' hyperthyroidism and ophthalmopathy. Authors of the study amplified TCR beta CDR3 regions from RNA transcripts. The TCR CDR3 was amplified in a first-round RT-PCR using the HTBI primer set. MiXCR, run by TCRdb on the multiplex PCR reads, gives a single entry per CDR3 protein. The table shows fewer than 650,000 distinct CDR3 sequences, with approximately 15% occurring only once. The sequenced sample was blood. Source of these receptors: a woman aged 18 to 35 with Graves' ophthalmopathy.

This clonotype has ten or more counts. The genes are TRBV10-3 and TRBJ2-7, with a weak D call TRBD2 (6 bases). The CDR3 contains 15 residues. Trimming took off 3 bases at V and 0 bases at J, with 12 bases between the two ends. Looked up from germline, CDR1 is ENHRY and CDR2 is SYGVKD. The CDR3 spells CAISEVGGPSYEQYF. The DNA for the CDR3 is TGTGCCATCAGTGAAGTGGGGGGACCCTCCTACGAGCAGTACTTC.

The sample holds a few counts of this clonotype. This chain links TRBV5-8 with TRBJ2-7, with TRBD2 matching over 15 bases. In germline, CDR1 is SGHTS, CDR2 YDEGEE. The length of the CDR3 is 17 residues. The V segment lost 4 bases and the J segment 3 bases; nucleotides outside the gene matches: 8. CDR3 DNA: TGTGCCAGCAGCCAGGGACTAGCGGGAGGTAGGAGCTACGAGCAGTACTTC. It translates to CASSQGLAGGRSYEQYF.

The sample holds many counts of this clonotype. The CDR3 DNA sequence: TGTGCCAGCAGGACGACAGGGAGGAACACTGAAGCTTTCTTT. Amino acids: CASRTTGRNTEAFF. The V and J genes are TRBV7-9 and TRBJ1-1, with 7 nucleotides matching TRBD1. The CDR3 has 14 residues. CDR1 is SEHNR and CDR2 is FQNEAQ in the germline V gene (reference sequence). The junction had 5 bases not matched to a gene; V was cut back by 6 bases and J by 1 base.

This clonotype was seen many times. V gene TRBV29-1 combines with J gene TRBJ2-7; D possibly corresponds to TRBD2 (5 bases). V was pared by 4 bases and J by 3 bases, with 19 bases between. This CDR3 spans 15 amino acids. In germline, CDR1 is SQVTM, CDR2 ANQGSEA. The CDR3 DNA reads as TGCAGCGTTGTCGGGTCGCCGCCCGGGAACTACGAGCAGTACTTC. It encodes CSVVGSPPGNYEQYF.

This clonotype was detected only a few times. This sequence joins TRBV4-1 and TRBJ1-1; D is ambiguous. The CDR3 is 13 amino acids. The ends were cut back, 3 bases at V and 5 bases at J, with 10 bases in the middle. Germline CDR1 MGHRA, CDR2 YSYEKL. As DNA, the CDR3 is TGCGCCAGCAGCCAGCCAGTAACAACTGAAGCTTTCTTT. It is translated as CASSQPVTTEAFF.

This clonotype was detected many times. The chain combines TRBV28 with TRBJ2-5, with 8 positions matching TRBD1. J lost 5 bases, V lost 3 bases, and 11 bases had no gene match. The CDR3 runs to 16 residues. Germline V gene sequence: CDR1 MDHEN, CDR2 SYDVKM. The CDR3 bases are TGTGCCAGCAGTTTGTCCTCTACAGGGGGGATGGAGACCCAGTACTTC. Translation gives CASSLSSTGGMETQYF.

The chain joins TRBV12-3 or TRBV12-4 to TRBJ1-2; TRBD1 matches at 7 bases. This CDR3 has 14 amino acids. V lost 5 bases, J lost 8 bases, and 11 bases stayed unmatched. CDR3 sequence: CASSRTTGVDGYTF. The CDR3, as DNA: TGTGCCAGCAGTCGGACCACAGGGGTTGACGGCTACACCTTC.

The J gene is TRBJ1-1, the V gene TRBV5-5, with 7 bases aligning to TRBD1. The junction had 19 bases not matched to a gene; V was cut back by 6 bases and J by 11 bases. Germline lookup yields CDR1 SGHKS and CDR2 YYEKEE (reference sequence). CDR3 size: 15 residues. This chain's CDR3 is CASTTGTVNRLGAFF. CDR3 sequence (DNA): TGTGCCAGCACCACAGGGACAGTGAACAGATTGGGGGCTTTCTTT.

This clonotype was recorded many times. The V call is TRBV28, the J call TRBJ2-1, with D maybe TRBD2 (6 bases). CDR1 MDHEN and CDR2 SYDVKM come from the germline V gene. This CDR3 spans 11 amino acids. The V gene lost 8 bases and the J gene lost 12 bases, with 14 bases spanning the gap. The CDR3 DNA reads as TGTGCCAGCTGGACGGGAGATTCGCAGTTCTTC. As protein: CASWTGDSQFF.

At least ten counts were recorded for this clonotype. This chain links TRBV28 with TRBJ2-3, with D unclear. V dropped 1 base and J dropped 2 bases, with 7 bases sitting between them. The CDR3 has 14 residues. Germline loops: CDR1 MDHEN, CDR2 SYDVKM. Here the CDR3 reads CASSLLLLTDTQYF. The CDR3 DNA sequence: TGTGCCAGCAGTTTATTGCTCCTCACAGATACGCAGTATTTT.

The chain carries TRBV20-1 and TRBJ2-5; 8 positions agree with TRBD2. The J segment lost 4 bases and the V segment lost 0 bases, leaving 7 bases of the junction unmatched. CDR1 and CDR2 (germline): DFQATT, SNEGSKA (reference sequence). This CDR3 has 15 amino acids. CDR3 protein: CSAREAGLAGETQYF. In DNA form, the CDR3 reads TGCAGTGCTAGAGAGGCGGGGCTAGCGGGAGAGACCCAGTACTTC.

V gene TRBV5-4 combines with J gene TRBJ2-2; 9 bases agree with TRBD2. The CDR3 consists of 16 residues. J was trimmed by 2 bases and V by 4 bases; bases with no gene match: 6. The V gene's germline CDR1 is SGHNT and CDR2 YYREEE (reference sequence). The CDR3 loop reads CASSEGLATNTGELFF. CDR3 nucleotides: TGTGCCAGCAGCGAGGGACTAGCTACCAACACCGGGGAGCTGTTTTTT.

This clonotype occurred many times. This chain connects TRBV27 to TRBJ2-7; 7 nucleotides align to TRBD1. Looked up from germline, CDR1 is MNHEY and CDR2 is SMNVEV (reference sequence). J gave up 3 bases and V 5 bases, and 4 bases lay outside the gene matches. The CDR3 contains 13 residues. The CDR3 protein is CASSPNRGYEQYF. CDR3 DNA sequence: TGTGCCAGCAGTCCAAACAGGGGCTACGAGCAGTACTTC.

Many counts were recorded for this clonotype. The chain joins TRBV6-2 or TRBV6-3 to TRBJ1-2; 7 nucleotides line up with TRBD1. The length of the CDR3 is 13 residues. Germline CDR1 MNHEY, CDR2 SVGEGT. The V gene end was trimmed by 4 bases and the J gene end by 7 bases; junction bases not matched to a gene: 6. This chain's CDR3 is CASSSGTVGGYTF. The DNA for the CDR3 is TGTGCCAGCAGTTCCGGGACAGTTGGTGGCTACACCTTC.

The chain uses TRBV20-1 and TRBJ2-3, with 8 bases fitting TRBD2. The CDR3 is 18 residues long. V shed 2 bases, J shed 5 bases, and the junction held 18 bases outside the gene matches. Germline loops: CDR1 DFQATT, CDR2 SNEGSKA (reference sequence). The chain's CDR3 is CSARSGREVTTHRDTQYF. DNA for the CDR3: TGCAGTGCTAGATCTGGGCGGGAGGTCACCACACATAGAGATACGCAGTATTTT.

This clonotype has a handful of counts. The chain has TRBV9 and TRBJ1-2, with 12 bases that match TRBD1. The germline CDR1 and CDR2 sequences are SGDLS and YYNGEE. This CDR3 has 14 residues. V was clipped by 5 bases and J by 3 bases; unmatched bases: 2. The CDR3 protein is CASRRDRGHYGYTF. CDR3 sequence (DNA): TGTGCCAGCAGGCGGGACAGGGGGCACTATGGCTACACCTTC.

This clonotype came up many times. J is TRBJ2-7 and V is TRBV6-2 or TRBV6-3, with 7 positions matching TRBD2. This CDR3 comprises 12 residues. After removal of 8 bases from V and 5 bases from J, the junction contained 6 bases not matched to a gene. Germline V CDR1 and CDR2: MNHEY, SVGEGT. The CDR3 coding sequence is TGTGCCAGCGACGGCGGGGGAAACGAGCAGTACTTC. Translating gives CASDGGGNEQYF.

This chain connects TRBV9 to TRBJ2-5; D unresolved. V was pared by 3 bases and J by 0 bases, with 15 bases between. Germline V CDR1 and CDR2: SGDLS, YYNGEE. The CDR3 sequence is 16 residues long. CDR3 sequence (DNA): TGTGCCAGCAGCGCTGGCTTCAGTGCTTACCAAGAGACCCAGTACTTC. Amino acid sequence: CASSAGFSAYQETQYF.

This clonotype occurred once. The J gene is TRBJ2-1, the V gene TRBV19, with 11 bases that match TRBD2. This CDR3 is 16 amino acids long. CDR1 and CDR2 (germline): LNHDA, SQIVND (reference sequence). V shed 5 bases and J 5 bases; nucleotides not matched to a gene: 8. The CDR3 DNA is TGTGCCAGTAGTTCTCGACTAGCGGGACTCCACAATGAGCAGTTCTTC. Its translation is CASSSRLAGLHNEQFF.

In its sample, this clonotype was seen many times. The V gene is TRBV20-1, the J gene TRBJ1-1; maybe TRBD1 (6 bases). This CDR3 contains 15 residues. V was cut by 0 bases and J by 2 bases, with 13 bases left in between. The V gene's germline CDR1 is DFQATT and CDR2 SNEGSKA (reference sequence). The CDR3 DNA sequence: TGCAGTGCTAGAGAGGGCGGGGGCCCAAACACTGAAGCTTTCTTT. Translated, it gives CSAREGGGPNTEAFF.

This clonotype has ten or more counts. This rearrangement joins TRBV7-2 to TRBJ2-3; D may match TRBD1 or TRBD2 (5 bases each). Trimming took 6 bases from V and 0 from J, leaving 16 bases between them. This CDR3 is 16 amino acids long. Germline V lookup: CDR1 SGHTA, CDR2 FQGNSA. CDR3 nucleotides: TGTGCCAGCAGGACGGGGCGCATCCCTAGCACAGATACGCAGTATTTT. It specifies CASRTGRIPSTDTQYF. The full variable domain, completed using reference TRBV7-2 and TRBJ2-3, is GAGVSQSPSNKVTEKGKDVELRCDPISGHTALYWYRQSLGQGLEFLIYFQGNSAPDKSGLPSDRFSAERTGGSVSTLTIQRTQQEDSAVYLCASRTGRIPSTDTQYFGPGTRLTVL.

CDR3 region: CASSRLAGGSDEQFF. In DNA form, the CDR3 reads TGTGCCAGTAGTAGGCTAGCGGGGGGTAGCGATGAGCAGTTCTTC. V and J are TRBV19 and TRBJ2-1; TRBD2 aligns across 11 bases. The V gene's germline CDR1 is LNHDA and CDR2 SQIVND (reference sequence). The CDR3 spans 15 residues. Trimming cost V 4 bases and J 8 bases; bases outside gene matches: 7.